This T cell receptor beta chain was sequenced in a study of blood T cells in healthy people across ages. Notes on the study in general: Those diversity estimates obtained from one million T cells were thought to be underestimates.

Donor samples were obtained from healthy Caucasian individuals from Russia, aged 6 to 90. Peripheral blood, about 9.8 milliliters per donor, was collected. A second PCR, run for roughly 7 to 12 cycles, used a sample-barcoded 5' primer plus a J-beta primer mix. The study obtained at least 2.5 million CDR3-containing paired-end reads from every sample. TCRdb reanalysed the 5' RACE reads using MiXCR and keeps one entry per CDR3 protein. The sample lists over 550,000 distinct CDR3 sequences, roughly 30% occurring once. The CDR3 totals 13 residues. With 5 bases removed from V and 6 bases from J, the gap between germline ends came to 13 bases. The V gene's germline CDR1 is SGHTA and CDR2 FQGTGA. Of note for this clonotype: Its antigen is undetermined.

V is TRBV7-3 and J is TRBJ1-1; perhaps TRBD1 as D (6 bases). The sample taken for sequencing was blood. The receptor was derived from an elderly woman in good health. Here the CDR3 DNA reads TGTGCCAGCAGCCCTACAGGGAGGCCTGAAGCTTTCTTT. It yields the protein CASSPTGRPEAFF.